A single sample is the source of the 31 T cell receptor beta chains below, sequenced in a study of T cell responses to AZD1222 COVID-19 vaccine (dated by TCRdb to about 2021). The time point label, as the study defines it: baseline before first vaccination. Libraries were constructed by the immunoSEQ multiplex PCR assay. TCRdb took over this immuneACCESS table, retaining in-frame rearrangements with V and J assigned. Such tables are incomplete; in checked studies, under half of the missing clones stem from an unresolved V gene, and the remainder is unexplained. The sample records 150,000 or so clones, 70% to 90% of which are singletons. The top ten clonotypes cover around 4.9% of the sample. Specimen: peripheral blood, collected on day 0 of AZD1222 vaccination. The origin of the receptors is an adult in good health.

V gene TRBV6-2 or TRBV6-3 combines with J gene TRBJ1-1; no clear D. Deletions cut 5 bases from V and 4 bases from J, with 14 bases between. CDR3 length equals 14 residues. Germline-derived CDR1 and CDR2 are MNHEY and SVGEGT. The CDR3 loop is CASSPPALTTEAFF. CDR3 in DNA: TGTGCCAGCAGTCCCCCCGCACTGACCACTGAAGCTTTCTTT.

This chain connects TRBV5-4 to TRBJ1-2; tentatively, D is TRBD1 (6 bases). This CDR3 contains 15 residues. Trimming stripped 4 bases from V and 6 bases from J, with 19 bases between. The germline CDR1 and CDR2 sequences are SGHNT and YYREEE (reference sequence). The CDR3 spells CASSETTGQFHGYTF. The CDR3 nucleotides are TGTGCCAGCAGCGAGACGACAGGCCAATTCCATGGCTACACCTTC.

J is TRBJ2-5 and V is TRBV29-1; perhaps TRBD2 as D (5 bases). Trimming shortened V by 4 bases and J by 5 bases, and 14 bases separated the two germline ends. The CDR3 is made up of 13 amino acids. Germline CDR1 and CDR2: SQVTM and ANQGSEA. For the CDR3, the DNA is TGCAGCGTTGGACGGAATCGAGGGGAGACCCAGTACTTC. As protein: CSVGRNRGETQYF.

The gene calls are TRBV5-8 and TRBJ2-1; TRBD1 is a possible D gene (5 bases). CDR1 SGHTS and CDR2 YDEGEE come from the germline V gene. The CDR3 sequence is 15 residues long. Trimming took 4 bases from V and 0 from J, leaving 11 bases between them. CDR3 loop: CASSPRQSSYNEQFF. In DNA form, the CDR3 reads TGTGCCAGCAGCCCCCGACAGAGCTCCTACAATGAGCAGTTCTTC.

The chain employs TRBV27 and TRBJ1-2; 7 bases align to TRBD1. Germline trimming cut 5 bases from V and 0 bases from J; bases unmatched to any gene: 6. CDR3 length: 15 residues. From germline, CDR1 is MNHEY and CDR2 SMNVEV (reference sequence). As DNA, the CDR3 is TGTGCCAGCAGTAGACAGGGTGGAGCTAACTATGGCTACACCTTC. It specifies CASSRQGGANYGYTF.

The chain couples TRBV28 to TRBJ1-2; no clear D gene. The V end was cut by 3 bases, the J end by 5 bases, with 7 bases between. Per the germline V gene, CDR1 is MDHEN and CDR2 is SYDVKM. The CDR3 consists of 12 residues. The CDR3: CASSFTEYGYTF. In nucleotides, the CDR3 is TGTGCCAGCAGTTTCACCGAATATGGCTACACCTTC.

This sequence joins TRBV28 and TRBJ2-7, with TRBD1 identical over 11 bases. Germline trimming cut 6 bases from V and 7 bases from J; bases unmatched to any gene: 14. This CDR3 has 16 amino acids. The germline gives CDR1 MDHEN, CDR2 SYDVKM. CDR3 amino acids: CASRTTGTGGMGEQYF. DNA of the CDR3: TGTGCCAGCAGAACTACCGGGACAGGGGGAATGGGGGAGCAGTACTTC. Using reference TRBV28 and TRBJ2-7 for the parts outside the CDR3, the full variable domain is DVKVTQSSRYLVKRTGEKVFLECVQDMDHENMFWYRQDPGLGLRLIYFSYDVKMKEKGDIPEGYSVSREKKERFSLILESASTNQTSMYLCASRTTGTGGMGEQYFGPGTRLTVT.

The chain uses TRBV9 and TRBJ2-1, with 13 bases fitting TRBD2. The ends lost 0 bases at V and 10 bases at J; junction bases unmatched: 10. Germline V gene data show CDR1 as SGDLS and CDR2 as YYNGEE. CDR3 length: 17 residues. This chain's CDR3 is CASSVEGWTSGRGEQFF. Written as DNA, the CDR3 is TGTGCCAGCAGCGTAGAAGGCTGGACTAGCGGGAGAGGAGAGCAGTTCTTC.

The V and J genes are TRBV30 and TRBJ2-5, with D possibly being TRBD2 (6 bases). V lost 5 bases to trimming and J lost 6 bases, with 16 bases between them. The CDR3 runs 13 residues. In germline, CDR1 is GTSNPN, CDR2 SVGIG (reference sequence). CDR3 sequence (DNA): TGTGCCTGGTCTCCGGGAGAATTTCAGACCCAGTACTTC. Translating it yields CAWSPGEFQTQYF.

The count of this clone is one. This chain's CDR3 is CASSLAELGTQYF. For the CDR3, the DNA is TGTGCCAGCAGCTTAGCGGAGCTTGGGACCCAGTACTTC. The rearrangement joins TRBV7-9 to TRBJ2-5; no clear D gene. CDR1 and CDR2 from the germline V gene are SEHNR and FQNEAQ (reference sequence). The CDR3 consists of 13 residues. Trimming took 0 bases from V and 7 from J, leaving 9 bases between them.

The V gene is TRBV6-5, the J gene TRBJ2-3; possible D gene TRBD1, 5 bases. CDR1 and CDR2 from the germline V gene are MNHEY and SVGAGI. The CDR3 loop spans 12 amino acids. The V end was cut by 5 bases, the J end by 12 bases, with 15 bases between. The chain's CDR3 is CASSRPREPQYF. Written as DNA, the CDR3 is TGTGCCAGCAGTCGACCCAGGGAACCCCAGTATTTT.

The chain links TRBV9 to TRBJ1-2, with D maybe TRBD1 (5 bases). V lost 4 bases and J lost 6, with 13 bases in between. The CDR3 is made up of 13 amino acids. Germline-derived CDR1 and CDR2 are SGDLS and YYNGEE. The CDR3 reads CASSRQGTDGYTF. CDR3 in DNA: TGTGCCAGCAGCCGTCAGGGCACGGATGGCTACACCTTC.

This chain connects TRBV7-9 to TRBJ2-3, with unresolved D. There are 17 residues in the CDR3. CDR1 is SEHNR, CDR2 FQNEAQ, per germline (reference sequence). The germline V and J ends were trimmed by 3 bases and 7 bases, with 23 bases remaining between them. The CDR3 nucleotides read TGTGCCAGCAGCTTGCCCCCATGGACGGAAGCACGAAATACGCAGTATTTT. Translated, it gives CASSLPPWTEARNTQYF.

This chain links TRBV28 with TRBJ1-6; D is undetermined. The CDR3 has 16 residues. Trimming took 4 bases from V and 0 from J, leaving 10 bases between them. In germline, CDR1 is MDHEN, CDR2 SYDVKM. CDR3 sequence: CASSSRRVSYNSPLHF. CDR3 in DNA: TGTGCCAGCAGTTCCCGGAGAGTCTCCTATAATTCACCCCTCCACTTT.

The chain is built from TRBV18 and TRBJ1-2, with TRBD1 as a possible D gene (6 bases). The V gene lost 2 bases and the J gene lost 8 bases, with 15 bases spanning the gap. The CDR3 length is 14 residues. Germline loops: CDR1 KGHSH, CDR2 LQKENI. In nucleotides, the CDR3 is TGTGCCAGCTCACCATCGGGGGGCCAGAGAGGCTACACCTTC. It codes for CASSPSGGQRGYTF.

The V and J genes are TRBV4-2 and TRBJ1-4, with D unresolved. Germline V CDR1 and CDR2: LGHNA, YNFKEQ. V shed 0 bases and J shed 3 bases, with 14 bases lying between them. The CDR3 spans 17 residues. The CDR3 DNA reads TGTGCCAGCAGCCAAGATTGGGGTTCCGGATCTAATGAAAAACTGTTTTTT. As protein: CASSQDWGSGSNEKLFF.

The J gene is TRBJ2-5, the V gene TRBV30; 12 bases agree with TRBD2. With 3 bases clipped from V and 2 bases from J, the junction kept 7 bases outside the gene matches. The length of the CDR3 is 16 residues. CDR1 GTSNPN and CDR2 SVGIG come from the germline V gene (reference sequence). The DNA for the CDR3 is TGTGCCTGGAGGGCTAGCGGGAGGGCTAAACAAGAGACCCAGTACTTC. Its protein product is CAWRASGRAKQETQYF.

V usage is TRBV27 and J usage is TRBJ1-1; D is perhaps TRBD1 (5 bases). Per the germline V gene, CDR1 is MNHEY and CDR2 is SMNVEV (reference sequence). This CDR3 is built from 15 residues. Trimming cost V 5 bases and J 5 bases, with 18 bases left between them. The DNA for the CDR3 is TGTGCCAGCAGTGACCTTCAGGGTAGGAGAACTGAAGCTTTCTTT. Amino acid sequence: CASSDLQGRRTEAFF.

The rearrangement joins TRBV7-2 to TRBJ1-2; the D gene is possibly TRBD1 (5 bases). V was trimmed by 2 bases and J by 7 bases, leaving 11 bases between them. This CDR3 is 13 amino acids long. CDR1 is SGHTA and CDR2 is FQGNSA in the germline V gene. Here the CDR3 DNA reads TGTGCCAGCAGCTTACAGGGCTGGGGTGGCTACACCTTC. It encodes CASSLQGWGGYTF.

The chain employs TRBV7-9 and TRBJ1-2, with D hard to call. The CDR3 loop spans 12 amino acids. Trimming took 1 base from V and 4 from J, leaving 4 bases between them. CDR1 is SEHNR, CDR2 FQNEAQ, per germline (reference sequence). CDR3 bases: TGTGCCAGCAGCTTAGATGCCTATGGCTACACCTTC. Protein sequence: CASSLDAYGYTF.

The chain links TRBV18 to TRBJ2-7, with 10 bases that match TRBD1. V lost 6 bases and J lost 3; bases outside the gene matches: 11. The CDR3 is made up of 16 amino acids. Per germline, CDR1 KGHSH and CDR2 LQKENI. CDR3 in DNA: TGTGCCAGCTCCCAGGACCGGGACAGGGGCGTCTACGAGCAGTACTTC. It yields the protein CASSQDRDRGVYEQYF.

The chain carries TRBV9 and TRBJ2-7; 7 bases fit TRBD1. CDR1 SGDLS and CDR2 YYNGEE come from the germline V gene. Germline trimming cut 4 bases from V and 3 bases from J; bases unmatched to any gene: 7. This CDR3 region has 14 residues. Here the CDR3 reads CASSPSTGNYEQYF. CDR3 bases: TGTGCCAGCAGCCCATCGACAGGGAACTACGAGCAGTACTTC.

The V and J genes are TRBV4-2 and TRBJ2-2; 9 bases are shared with TRBD2. V was clipped by 1 base and J by 4 bases; unmatched bases: 4. CDR1 is LGHNA, CDR2 YNFKEQ, per germline. CDR3 length: 16 residues. The CDR3 nucleotides are TGTGCCAGCAGCCAAGTCGGCGGGAGGGGCACCGGGGAGCTGTTTTTT. Its protein product is CASSQVGGRGTGELFF.

This chain joins TRBV6-2 or TRBV6-3 and TRBJ1-1; tentative D call: TRBD1 (6 bases). This CDR3 is built from 13 residues. CDR1 and CDR2 from the germline V gene are MNHEY and SVGEGT. V lost 4 bases, J lost 4 bases, and 10 bases lay in between. The CDR3 DNA follows: TGTGCCAGCAGTTCTCAGGGGCTCACTGAAGCTTTCTTT. Protein: CASSSQGLTEAFF.

The chain employs TRBV7-9 and TRBJ2-4; maybe TRBD2 (5 bases). Per germline, CDR1 SEHNR and CDR2 FQNEAQ (reference sequence). Trimming removed 11 bases from V and 2 bases from J, with 13 bases in between. This CDR3 region has 13 residues. In DNA, the CDR3 is TGTGCCCAACAAACTAGATCCAAAAACATTCAGTACTTC. It is translated as CAQQTRSKNIQYF.

The V and J genes are TRBV25-1 and TRBJ1-1; a weak D match, TRBD1 (5 bases). The V gene lost 2 bases and the J gene lost 0 bases, with 10 bases spanning the gap. The CDR3 extends over 15 amino acids. Looked up from germline, CDR1 is MGHDK and CDR2 is SYGVNS. The CDR3: CASSERRGLNTEAFF. The CDR3 nucleotides are TGTGCCAGCAGTGAACGGCGGGGGTTGAACACTGAAGCTTTCTTT.

The gene calls are TRBV28 and TRBJ1-1; unclear D gene. CDR3 length: 15 residues. Trimming took 2 bases from V and 1 from J, leaving 11 bases between them. Germline V gene lookup returns CDR1 MDHEN and CDR2 SYDVKM. The CDR3 DNA reads as TGTGCCAGCAGTTTAGAAAGGCTTTCGAACACTGAAGCTTTCTTT. Translation: CASSLERLSNTEAFF. The full variable domain, rest sourced from reference TRBV28 and TRBJ1-1, is DVKVTQSSRYLVKRTGEKVFLECVQDMDHENMFWYRQDPGLGLRLIYFSYDVKMKEKGDIPEGYSVSREKKERFSLILESASTNQTSMYLCASSLERLSNTEAFFGQGTRLTVV.

The rearrangement links TRBV4-3 to TRBJ2-5, with 13 bases matching TRBD2. Germline trimming cut 4 bases from V and 5 bases from J; bases unmatched to any gene: 4. Germline V CDR1 and CDR2: LGHNA, YSLEER. CDR3 size: 15 residues. The CDR3: CASSRTSGSGETQYF. The CDR3 region has the DNA TGCGCCAGCAGCCGGACTAGCGGGAGCGGGGAGACCCAGTACTTC.

This clone was observed a single time. CDR3 sequence (DNA): TGCGCCAGCAGCTTGTCTTCTAGATCGAACACCGGGGAGCTGTTTTTT. As protein: CASSLSSRSNTGELFF. The chain combines TRBV5-1 with TRBJ2-2; D gene unclear. Trimming cost V 1 base and J 0 bases, with 10 bases left between them. The V gene's germline CDR1 is SGHRS and CDR2 YFSETQ. The CDR3 is 16 amino acids. Based on the CDR3 plus reference TRBV5-1 and TRBJ2-2, the full variable domain is KAGVTQTPRYLIKTRGQQVTLSCSPISGHRSVSWYQQTPGQGLQFLFEYFSETQRNKGNFPGRFSGRQFSNSRSEMNVSTLELGDSALYLCASSLSSRSNTGELFFGEGSRLTVL.

V is TRBV18 and J is TRBJ1-3, with 12 bases identical to TRBD1. V dropped 2 bases and J dropped 11; count of bases not matched to a gene: 10. Germline lookup yields CDR1 KGHSH and CDR2 LQKENI. CDR3 length: 16 residues. The CDR3 spells CASSPSGQGARSAIYF. Written as DNA, the CDR3 is TGTGCCAGCTCACCATCGGGACAGGGGGCGCGGAGCGCCATATATTTT.

This clone was picked up one time. The chain recombines TRBV5-1 with TRBJ2-7; 7 bases fit TRBD1. The CDR3 loop spans 15 amino acids. The trim removed 0 bases at V and 0 bases at J, leaving 3 bases unmatched. Germline-derived CDR1 and CDR2 are SGHRS and YFSETQ. The CDR3 loop reads CASSLGDRVSYEQYF. The CDR3 DNA reads TGCGCCAGCAGCTTGGGAGACAGGGTCTCCTACGAGCAGTACTTC.